This entry lists 29 T cell receptor beta chains sequenced from one sample in a study of blood T cell repertoires in COVID-19. The protocol was immunoSEQ multiplex PCR, while the TCRdb copy is restricted to in-frame clones and leaves out a portion. The table lists a few hundred thousand clones, nearly 90% of them singletons. The specimen was PBMCs or T cells enriched from blood (not recorded which). Receptors originate from a young woman who had recovered from COVID-19.

CDR3 protein: CASSHAGTGAPYNEQFF. CDR3 DNA: TGTGCCAGCAGCCACGCCGGGACAGGGGCTCCTTACAATGAGCAGTTCTTC. The rearrangement links TRBV5-4 to TRBJ2-1; the match to TRBD1 covers 10 bases. CDR3 length: 17 residues. V was pared by 4 bases and J by 4 bases, with 11 bases of the junction left unmatched. Germline V gene data show CDR1 as SGHNT and CDR2 as YYREEE (reference sequence).

This sequence joins TRBV19 and TRBJ1-2; D perhaps matches TRBD1 (6 bases). Trimming removed 8 bases at V and 8 bases at J, with 18 bases between. The germline CDR1 and CDR2 sequences are LNHDA and SQIVND (reference sequence). The length of the CDR3 is 13 residues. CDR3 in amino acids: CASGLGAGVGYTF. The CDR3 DNA is TGTGCCAGTGGGTTGGGGGCAGGTGTAGGCTACACCTTC.

The chain is built from TRBV10-1 and TRBJ2-1; TRBD2 aligns across 7 bases. The CDR3 consists of 15 residues. Trimming removed 8 bases from V and 0 bases from J; junction bases left unmatched: 7. CDR1 is WNHNN and CDR2 is SYGVQD in the germline V gene (reference sequence). The CDR3 DNA is TGCGCCAGCGATTGCGGGAGATACTCCTACAATGAGCAGTTCTTC. This codes for CASDCGRYSYNEQFF.

About this clone: The sample contains more than one DNA sequence encoding this CDR3. This chain uses TRBV30 with TRBJ2-7, with D possibly matching TRBD2 (5 bases). The CDR3 is 12 amino acids. Germline V gene lookup returns CDR1 GTSNPN and CDR2 SVGIG (reference sequence). Trimming left V 0 bases short and J 4 bases short, with 7 bases between. In DNA form, the CDR3 reads TGTGCCTGGAGTGTTTCGGGATACGAGCAGTACTTC. Encoded protein: CAWSVSGYEQYF.

This clone turned up a few times. DNA for the CDR3: TGTGCCAGCAGTGAGCGGATCACAGGGAATAATCAGCCCCAGCATTTT. Its translation: CASSERITGNNQPQHF. The gene calls are TRBV6-1 and TRBJ1-5; a possible D gene is TRBD1 (6 bases). The CDR3 sequence is 16 residues long. Germline CDR1 MNHNS, CDR2 SASEGT. V was clipped by 3 bases and J by 4 bases, with 16 bases between them.

Details on this clone: The junction departs from the called germline gene at one end, perhaps through a read error. The J gene is TRBJ1-1, the V gene TRBV12-3 or TRBV12-4, with D perhaps matching TRBD1 (6 bases). This CDR3 is built from 13 residues. The CDR3 reads CASTQTQGTEAFF. CDR3 in DNA: TGCGCCAGCACTCAAACCCAGGGGACTGAAGCTTTCTTT.

The genes are TRBV9 and TRBJ2-5; D gene uncertain. Trimming took 4 bases from V and 2 from J, leaving 12 bases between them. Per germline, CDR1 SGDLS and CDR2 YYNGEE. The CDR3 length is 14 residues. CDR3 amino acids: CASSLGGAQETQYF. CDR3 DNA: TGTGCCAGCAGCCTGGGTGGAGCACAAGAGACCCAGTACTTC.

The sample holds one count of this clone. The V and J genes are TRBV7-2 and TRBJ1-3; 7 bases fit TRBD1. The germline V gene encodes CDR1 SGHTA and CDR2 FQGNSA. This CDR3 has 16 amino acids. Losses at the gene ends were 3 bases for V and 0 bases for J; bases not matched to a gene: 5. CDR3 region: CASSLGDRISGNTIYF. Here the CDR3 DNA reads TGTGCCAGCAGCTTGGGGGACAGAATCTCTGGAAACACCATATATTTT. Variable domain in full (rest from reference TRBV7-2 and TRBJ1-3): GAGVSQSPSNKVTEKGKDVELRCDPISGHTALYWYRQSLGQGLEFLIYFQGNSAPDKSGLPSDRFSAERTGGSVSTLTIQRTQQEDSAVYLCASSLGDRISGNTIYFGEGSWLTVV.

The genes are TRBV7-6 and TRBJ1-2, with D possibly being TRBD1 (5 bases). V lost 4 bases, J lost 6 bases, and 18 bases lay in between. The CDR3 has 15 amino acids. Germline CDR1 and CDR2: SGHVS and FNYEAQ. The chain's CDR3 is CASSSERGGMDGYTF. In nucleotides, the CDR3 is TGTGCCAGCAGCTCCGAGCGGGGGGGGATGGATGGCTACACCTTC.

V usage is TRBV19 and J usage is TRBJ1-1; no clear D gene. The germline V gene has CDR1 LNHDA and CDR2 SQIVND (reference sequence). Trimming left V 3 bases short and J 8 bases short, with 13 bases between. The length of the CDR3 is 13 residues. Here the CDR3 reads CASSITTEREAFF. The CDR3, as DNA: TGTGCCAGTAGTATTACGACGGAGAGAGAAGCTTTCTTT. Complete variable domain (other parts from reference TRBV19 and TRBJ1-1): DGGITQSPKYLFRKEGQNVTLSCEQNLNHDAMYWYRQDPGQGLRLIYYSQIVNDFQKGDIAEGYSVSREKKESFPLTVTSAQKNPTAFYLCASSITTEREAFFGQGTRLTVV.

This clone came up a few times. This chain connects TRBV11-3 to TRBJ2-1, with 12 nucleotides matching TRBD2. The trim removed 1 base at V and 4 bases at J, leaving 2 bases unmatched. This CDR3 comprises 16 residues. Germline CDR1 reads SGHNT; CDR2 reads YENEEA. CDR3 amino acids: CASSLGLAGGYNEQFF. CDR3 bases: TGTGCCAGCAGCTTAGGGCTAGCGGGGGGGTACAATGAGCAGTTCTTC.

As concerns this clone: Additional DNA sequences in this sample encode the identical CDR3. The rearrangement links TRBV5-1 to TRBJ1-3, with D perhaps TRBD1 (6 bases). Looked up from germline, CDR1 is SGHRS and CDR2 is YFSETQ. The CDR3 length is 14 residues. Between the trimmed V and J ends, which lost 0 bases and 2 bases, there was a span of 6 bases. The CDR3 sequence: CASSLAGAGNTIYF. The CDR3 DNA reads as TGCGCCAGCAGCTTGGCAGGGGCTGGAAACACCATATATTTT.

The rearrangement joins TRBV2 to TRBJ2-1, with D possibly TRBD2 on 5 matching bases. Germline V lookup: CDR1 SNHLY, CDR2 FYNNEI. The CDR3 has 12 amino acids. V lost 3 bases and J lost 14, with 14 bases in between. The CDR3 sequence: CASSDLADWEFF. The CDR3 coding sequence is TGTGCCAGCAGTGACCTTGCGGACTGGGAGTTCTTC.

The CDR3 sequence is CASRTPQGAWEQYF. The CDR3 region has the DNA TGTGCCAGCAGGACCCCACAGGGGGCCTGGGAGCAGTACTTC. The V gene is TRBV2, the J gene TRBJ2-7; 9 bases are a match to TRBD1. CDR1 SNHLY and CDR2 FYNNEI come from the germline V gene. Trimming at V came to 6 bases and at J to 7 bases, leaving 10 bases not matched to a gene. The CDR3 extends over 14 amino acids.

The chain links TRBV7-2 to TRBJ1-2; no clear D gene. Trimming pared 1 base from V and 8 bases from J, leaving 11 bases between. Germline V gene sequence: CDR1 SGHTA, CDR2 FQGNSA. The CDR3 has 13 amino acids. In DNA form, the CDR3 reads TGTGCCAGCAGCTTAGAGCAGGCTGGGGGCTACACCTTC. Translating it yields CASSLEQAGGYTF.

The chain recombines TRBV5-1 with TRBJ1-6; 7 positions match TRBD1. V shed 4 bases, J shed 7 bases, and the junction held 5 bases outside the gene matches. This CDR3 is 14 amino acids long. Germline lookup yields CDR1 SGHRS and CDR2 YFSETQ. The CDR3 nucleotides read TGCGCCAGCAGCCCGGGACAGTACAATTCACCCCTCCACTTT. This encodes CASSPGQYNSPLHF.

The CDR3 loop reads CASTSRERWNSPLHF. The CDR3 DNA reads as TGCGCCAGCACTTCCCGGGAGAGGTGGAATTCACCCCTCCACTTT. The rearrangement links TRBV5-1 to TRBJ1-6; no clear D gene. Germline lookup yields CDR1 SGHRS and CDR2 YFSETQ. CDR3 length equals 15 residues. Trimming cost V 6 bases and J 7 bases, with 17 bases left between them. The variable domain in full, completed from reference TRBV5-1 and TRBJ1-6, reads KAGVTQTPRYLIKTRGQQVTLSCSPISGHRSVSWYQQTPGQGLQFLFEYFSETQRNKGNFPGRFSGRQFSNSRSEMNVSTLELGDSALYLCASTSRERWNSPLHFGNGTRLTVT.

CDR3 nucleotide sequence: TGTGCCAGCAGTTACCCTAGCGGGGCCACAGATACGCAGTATTTT. Translated, it gives CASSYPSGATDTQYF. The rearrangement uses TRBV6-2 or TRBV6-3 and TRBJ2-3, with 9 positions matching TRBD2. The CDR3 has 15 residues. With V trimmed by 2 bases and J by 2 bases, 2 bases remained unmatched. Germline-derived CDR1 and CDR2 are MNHEY and SVGEGT.

The rearrangement joins TRBV5-6 to TRBJ1-4, with a weak D call TRBD1 (6 bases). The V end lost 3 bases, the J end lost 8 bases, and 17 bases lay between the germline ends. Germline V gene sequence: CDR1 SGHDT, CDR2 YYEEEE. The CDR3 contains 15 residues. CDR3 coding DNA: TGTGCCAGCAGCTCGGACAGCAAAAGAGGGGAAAAACTGTTTTTT. Its translation is CASSSDSKRGEKLFF.

The rearrangement uses TRBV2 and TRBJ1-3; 7 nucleotides line up with TRBD1. The CDR3 runs to 13 residues. Germline CDR1 reads SNHLY; CDR2 reads FYNNEI. V was pared by 6 bases and J by 4 bases, with 3 bases of the junction left unmatched. CDR3 residues: CASSWDSGNTIYF. CDR3 bases: TGTGCCAGCAGCTGGGACAGCGGAAACACCATATATTTT. The full variable domain, rest sourced from reference TRBV2 and TRBJ1-3, is EPEVTQTPSHQVTQMGQEVILRCVPISNHLYFYWYRQILGQKVEFLVSFYNNEISEKSEIFDDQFSVERPDGSNFTLKIRSTKLEDSAMYFCASSWDSGNTIYFGEGSWLTVV.

The chain uses TRBV27 and TRBJ2-5, with D possibly matching TRBD2 (6 bases). V lost 8 bases and J lost 4, with 20 bases in between. CDR3 length equals 15 residues. Germline V lookup: CDR1 MNHEY, CDR2 SMNVEV (reference sequence). CDR3 region: CASRLGARGVETQYF. Here the CDR3 DNA reads TGTGCCAGCCGGCTAGGGGCCCGCGGGGTAGAGACCCAGTACTTC.

The chain combines TRBV5-1 with TRBJ2-7, with 9 positions matching TRBD2. Germline CDR1 reads SGHRS; CDR2 reads YFSETQ. The CDR3 extends over 16 amino acids. The V segment lost 4 bases and the J segment 7 bases; nucleotides outside the gene matches: 15. The CDR3 region is CASSPGLAGPGGEQYF. The DNA of the CDR3 is TGCGCCAGCAGCCCTGGGCTAGCGGGGCCGGGGGGAGAGCAGTACTTC.

The CDR3 protein is CASSHAGTAQFF. The CDR3 bases are TGTGCCAGCAGCCACGCCGGGACAGCTCAGTTCTTC. The V and J genes are TRBV7-3 and TRBJ2-1; 7 nucleotides line up with TRBD1. Trimming cost V 5 bases and J 13 bases; bases outside gene matches: 8. Germline V CDR1 and CDR2: SGHTA, FQGTGA. This CDR3 has 12 residues.

The chain combines TRBV27 with TRBJ2-1; tentative D call: TRBD2 (6 bases). Germline V gene sequence: CDR1 MNHEY, CDR2 SMNVEV (reference sequence). The CDR3 runs 15 residues. Trimming removed 4 bases from V and 10 bases from J, with 20 bases in between. CDR3 coding DNA: TGTGCCAGCAGTTCCCTAGGCGGGGCACCCAAAGAGCAGTTCTTC. It codes for CASSSLGGAPKEQFF.

The chain has TRBV5-1 and TRBJ1-1, with TRBD1 matching over 10 bases. CDR1 and CDR2 from the germline V gene are SGHRS and YFSETQ. The CDR3 covers 15 residues. With V trimmed by 0 bases and J by 4 bases, 3 bases remained unmatched. CDR3 coding DNA: TGCGCCAGCAGCTTGGGACAGGGGGCCCGCACTGAAGCTTTCTTT. Its translation: CASSLGQGARTEAFF.

This rearrangement joins TRBV4-1 to TRBJ2-5; no reliable D call. Germline V gene sequence: CDR1 MGHRA, CDR2 YSYEKL. This CDR3 comprises 15 residues. V shed 4 bases and J shed 5 bases, with 17 bases lying between them. The CDR3, as DNA: TGCGCCAGCAGCCTCTCGACCGGGTTGTATGAGACCCAGTACTTC. Translation: CASSLSTGLYETQYF.

This rearrangement joins TRBV30 to TRBJ2-3; 7 bases line up with TRBD1. This CDR3 has 15 residues. V lost 4 bases, J lost 2 bases, and 9 bases stayed unmatched. Looked up from germline, CDR1 is GTSNPN and CDR2 is SVGIG (reference sequence). CDR3 in amino acids: CAWTGRDRHTDTQYF. CDR3 coding DNA: TGTGCCTGGACCGGCCGGGACAGACACACAGATACGCAGTATTTT.

The chain couples TRBV27 to TRBJ2-7; 7 nucleotides align to TRBD1. This CDR3 contains 14 residues. J was trimmed by 5 bases and V by 5 bases; bases with no gene match: 9. CDR1 and CDR2 (germline): MNHEY, SMNVEV (reference sequence). The CDR3 sequence is CASSQTGIFHEQYF. The CDR3 nucleotides are TGTGCCAGCAGTCAGACAGGGATCTTCCACGAGCAGTACTTC.

The rearrangement joins TRBV5-4 to TRBJ2-1, with D unclear. The CDR3 length is 15 residues. CDR1 is SGHNT and CDR2 is YYREEE in the germline V gene (reference sequence). V shed 1 base and J shed 0 bases, with 8 bases lying between them. The DNA of the CDR3 is TGTGCCAGCAGCTTGCAACCTAGCTCCTACAATGAGCAGTTCTTC. Translating gives CASSLQPSSYNEQFF.